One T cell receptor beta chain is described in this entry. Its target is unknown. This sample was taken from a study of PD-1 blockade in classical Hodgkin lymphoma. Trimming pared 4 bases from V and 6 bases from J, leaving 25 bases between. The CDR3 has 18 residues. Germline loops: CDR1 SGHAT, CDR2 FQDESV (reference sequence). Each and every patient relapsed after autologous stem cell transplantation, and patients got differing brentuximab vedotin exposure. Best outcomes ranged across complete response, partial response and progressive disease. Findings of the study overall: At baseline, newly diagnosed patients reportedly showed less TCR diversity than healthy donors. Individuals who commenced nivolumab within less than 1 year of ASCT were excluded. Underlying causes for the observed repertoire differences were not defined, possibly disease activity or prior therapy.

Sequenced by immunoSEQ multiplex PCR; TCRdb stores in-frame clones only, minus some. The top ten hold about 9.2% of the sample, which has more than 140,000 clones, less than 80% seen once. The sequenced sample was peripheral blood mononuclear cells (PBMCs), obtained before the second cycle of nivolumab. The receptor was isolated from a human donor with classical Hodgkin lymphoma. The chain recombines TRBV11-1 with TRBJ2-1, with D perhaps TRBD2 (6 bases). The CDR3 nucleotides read TGTGCCAGCAGCTCGGGGTATCGAACTAGCCGAATTTCCAATGAGCAGTTCTTC. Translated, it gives CASSSGYRTSRISNEQFF.